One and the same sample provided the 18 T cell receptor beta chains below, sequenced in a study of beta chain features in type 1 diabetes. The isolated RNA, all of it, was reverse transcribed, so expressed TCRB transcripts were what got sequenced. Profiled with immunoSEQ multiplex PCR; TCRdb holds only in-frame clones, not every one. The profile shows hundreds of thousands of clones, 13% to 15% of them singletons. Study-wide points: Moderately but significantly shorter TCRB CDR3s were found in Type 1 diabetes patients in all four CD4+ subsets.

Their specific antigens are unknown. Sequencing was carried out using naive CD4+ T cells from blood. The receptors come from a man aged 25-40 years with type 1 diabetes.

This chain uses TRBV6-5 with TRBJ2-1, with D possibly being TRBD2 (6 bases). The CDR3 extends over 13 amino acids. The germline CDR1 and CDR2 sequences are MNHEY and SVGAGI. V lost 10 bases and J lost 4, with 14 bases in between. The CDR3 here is CATRLAYYNEQFF. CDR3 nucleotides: TGTGCCACTAGGCTAGCGTATTACAATGAGCAGTTCTTC.

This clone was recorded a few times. The CDR3 nucleotides are TGTGCCAGCACCTCCGGGGTGAAGCCCCAGCATTTT. It codes for CASTSGVKPQHF. This chain links TRBV28 with TRBJ1-5, with D unclear. V was pared by 7 bases and J by 8 bases, with 12 bases between. CDR3 length: 12 residues. Germline-derived CDR1 and CDR2 are MDHEN and SYDVKM.

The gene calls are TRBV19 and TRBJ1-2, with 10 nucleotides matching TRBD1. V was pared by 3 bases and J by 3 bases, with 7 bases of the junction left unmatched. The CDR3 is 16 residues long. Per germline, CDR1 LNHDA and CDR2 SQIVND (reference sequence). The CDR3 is CASSILGQGTDYGYTF. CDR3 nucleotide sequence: TGTGCCAGTAGTATCCTGGGACAGGGGACGGACTATGGCTACACCTTC.

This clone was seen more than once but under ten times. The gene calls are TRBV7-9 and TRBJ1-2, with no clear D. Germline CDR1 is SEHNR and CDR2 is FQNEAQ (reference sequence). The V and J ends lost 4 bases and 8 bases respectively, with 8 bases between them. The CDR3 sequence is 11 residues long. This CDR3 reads CASSYPLGYTF. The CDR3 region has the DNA TGTGCCAGCAGCTACCCCCTAGGCTACACCTTC.

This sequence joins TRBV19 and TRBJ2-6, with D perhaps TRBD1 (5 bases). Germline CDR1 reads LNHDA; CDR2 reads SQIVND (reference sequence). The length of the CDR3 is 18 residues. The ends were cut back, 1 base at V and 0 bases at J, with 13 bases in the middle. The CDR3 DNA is TGTGCCAGTAGTATAGGCCTGGCAGGGATCTCTGGGGCCAACGTCCTGACTTTC. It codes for CASSIGLAGISGANVLTF.

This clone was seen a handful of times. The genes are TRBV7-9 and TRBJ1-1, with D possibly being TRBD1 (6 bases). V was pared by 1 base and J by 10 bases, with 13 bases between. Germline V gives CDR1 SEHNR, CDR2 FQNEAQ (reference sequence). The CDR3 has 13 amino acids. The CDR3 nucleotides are TGTGCCAGCAGCTTAGAAGGGGGGGCCGGAGCTTTCTTT. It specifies CASSLEGGAGAFF.

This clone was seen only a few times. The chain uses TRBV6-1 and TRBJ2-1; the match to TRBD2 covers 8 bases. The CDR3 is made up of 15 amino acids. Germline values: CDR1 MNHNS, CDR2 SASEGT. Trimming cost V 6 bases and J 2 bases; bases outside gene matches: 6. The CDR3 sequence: CASSPAGVTYNEQFF. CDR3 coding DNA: TGTGCCAGCAGCCCAGCGGGAGTCACCTACAATGAGCAGTTCTTC.

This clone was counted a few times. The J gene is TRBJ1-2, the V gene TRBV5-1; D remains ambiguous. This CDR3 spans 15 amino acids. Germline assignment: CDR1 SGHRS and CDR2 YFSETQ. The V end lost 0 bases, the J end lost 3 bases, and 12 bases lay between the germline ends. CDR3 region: CASSLGRPEDYGYTF. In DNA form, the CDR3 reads TGCGCCAGCAGCTTGGGGAGGCCGGAGGACTATGGCTACACCTTC.

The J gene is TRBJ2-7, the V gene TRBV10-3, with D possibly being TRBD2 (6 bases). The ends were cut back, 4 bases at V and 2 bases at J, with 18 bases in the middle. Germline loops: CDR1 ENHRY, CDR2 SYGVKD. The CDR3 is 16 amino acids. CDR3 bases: TGTGCCATCAGTGGAGGGGCTAGCGCGATAACCTACGAGCAGTACTTC. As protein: CAISGGASAITYEQYF.

The CDR3 nucleotides are TGCGCCAGCAGCTTGGGGACTAGCGGATTCTACGAGCAGTACTTC. Translation gives CASSLGTSGFYEQYF. The chain joins TRBV5-1 to TRBJ2-7, with 10 bases identical to TRBD2. V gave up 0 bases and J gave up 3 bases; unmatched junction bases: 3. Germline CDR1 SGHRS, CDR2 YFSETQ. This CDR3 spans 15 amino acids. Complete variable domain (other parts from reference TRBV5-1 and TRBJ2-7): KAGVTQTPRYLIKTRGQQVTLSCSPISGHRSVSWYQQTPGQGLQFLFEYFSETQRNKGNFPGRFSGRQFSNSRSEMNVSTLELGDSALYLCASSLGTSGFYEQYFGPGTRLTVT.

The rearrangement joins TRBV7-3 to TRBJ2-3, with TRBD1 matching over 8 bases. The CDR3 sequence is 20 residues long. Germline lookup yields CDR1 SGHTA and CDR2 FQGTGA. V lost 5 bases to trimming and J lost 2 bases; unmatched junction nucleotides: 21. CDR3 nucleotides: TGTGCCAGCAGCCCGAGGACAGGGATCGGCTCCTCTAAGAACACAGATACGCAGTATTTT. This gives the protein CASSPRTGIGSSKNTDTQYF.

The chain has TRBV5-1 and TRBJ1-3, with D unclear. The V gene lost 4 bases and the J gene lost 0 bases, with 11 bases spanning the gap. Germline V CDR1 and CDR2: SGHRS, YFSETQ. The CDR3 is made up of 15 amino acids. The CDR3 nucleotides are TGCGCCAGCAGCGATACATCCTCCTCTGGAAACACCATATATTTT. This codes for CASSDTSSSGNTIYF. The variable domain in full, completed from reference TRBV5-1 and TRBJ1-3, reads KAGVTQTPRYLIKTRGQQVTLSCSPISGHRSVSWYQQTPGQGLQFLFEYFSETQRNKGNFPGRFSGRQFSNSRSEMNVSTLELGDSALYLCASSDTSSSGNTIYFGEGSWLTVV.

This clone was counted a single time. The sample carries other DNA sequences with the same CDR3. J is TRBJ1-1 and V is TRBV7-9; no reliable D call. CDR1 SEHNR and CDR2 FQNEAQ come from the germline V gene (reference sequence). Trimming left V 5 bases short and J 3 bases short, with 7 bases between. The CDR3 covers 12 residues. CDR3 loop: CASSPRDTEAFF. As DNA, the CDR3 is TGTGCCAGCAGCCCACGGGACACTGAAGCTTTCTTT.

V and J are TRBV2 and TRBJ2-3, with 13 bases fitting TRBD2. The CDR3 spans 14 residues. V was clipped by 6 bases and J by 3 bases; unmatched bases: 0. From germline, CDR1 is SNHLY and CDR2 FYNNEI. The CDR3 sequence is CASRTSGRTDTQYF. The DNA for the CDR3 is TGTGCCAGCAGGACTAGCGGGAGGACAGATACGCAGTATTTT.

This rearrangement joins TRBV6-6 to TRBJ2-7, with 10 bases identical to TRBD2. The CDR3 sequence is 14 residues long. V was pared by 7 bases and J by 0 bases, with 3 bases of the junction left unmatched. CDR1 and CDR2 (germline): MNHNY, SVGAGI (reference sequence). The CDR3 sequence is CASKASGSSYEQYF. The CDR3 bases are TGTGCCAGCAAGGCTAGCGGGAGCTCCTACGAGCAGTACTTC.

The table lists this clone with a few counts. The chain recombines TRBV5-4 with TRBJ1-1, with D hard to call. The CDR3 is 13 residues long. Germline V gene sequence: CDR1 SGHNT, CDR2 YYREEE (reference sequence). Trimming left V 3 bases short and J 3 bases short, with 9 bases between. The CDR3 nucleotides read TGTGCCAGCAGCTCTGGACTGTACACTGAAGCTTTCTTT. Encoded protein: CASSSGLYTEAFF.

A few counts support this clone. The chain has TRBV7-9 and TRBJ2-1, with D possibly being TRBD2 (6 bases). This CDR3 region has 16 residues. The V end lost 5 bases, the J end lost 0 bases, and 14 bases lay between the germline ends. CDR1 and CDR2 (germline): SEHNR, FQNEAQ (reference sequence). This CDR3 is CASSTLAPSSYNEQFF. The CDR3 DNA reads TGTGCCAGCAGCACACTAGCACCGAGCTCCTACAATGAGCAGTTCTTC.

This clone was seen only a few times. Here the CDR3 DNA reads TGTGCCAGTCGCGGCGGGAGCGGAGCCGGGGAGCTGTTTTTT. Its translation: CASRGGSGAGELFF. This chain connects TRBV19 to TRBJ2-2, with 7 bases identical to TRBD2. From germline, CDR1 is LNHDA and CDR2 SQIVND (reference sequence). The V gene end was trimmed by 8 bases and the J gene end by 6 bases; junction bases not matched to a gene: 9. This CDR3 is built from 14 residues.